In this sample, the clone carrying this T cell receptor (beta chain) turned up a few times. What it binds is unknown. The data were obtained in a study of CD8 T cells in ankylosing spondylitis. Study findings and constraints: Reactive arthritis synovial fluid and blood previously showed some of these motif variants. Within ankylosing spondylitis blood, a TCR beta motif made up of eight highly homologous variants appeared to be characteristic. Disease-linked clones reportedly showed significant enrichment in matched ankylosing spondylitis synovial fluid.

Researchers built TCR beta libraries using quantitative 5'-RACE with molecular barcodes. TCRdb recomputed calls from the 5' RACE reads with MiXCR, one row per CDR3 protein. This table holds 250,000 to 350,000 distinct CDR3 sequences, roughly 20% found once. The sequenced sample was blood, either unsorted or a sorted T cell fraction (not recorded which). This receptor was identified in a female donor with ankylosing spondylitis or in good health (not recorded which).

In DNA form, the CDR3 reads TGTGCCAGCAGCTTGGAGGGGAGAAGCACTGAAGCTTTCTTT. As protein: CASSLEGRSTEAFF. The chain couples TRBV5-6 to TRBJ1-1, with D tentatively TRBD1 (5 bases). Looked up from germline, CDR1 is SGHDT and CDR2 is YYEEEE. Trimming removed 0 bases at V and 4 bases at J, with 10 bases between. The CDR3 length is 14 residues. Full variable domain (missing parts from reference TRBV5-6 and TRBJ1-1): DAGVTQSPTHLIKTRGQQVTLRCSPKSGHDTVSWYQQALGQGPQFIFQYYEEEERQRGNFPDRFSGHQFPNYSSELNVNALLLGDSALYLCASSLEGRSTEAFFGQGTRLTVV.